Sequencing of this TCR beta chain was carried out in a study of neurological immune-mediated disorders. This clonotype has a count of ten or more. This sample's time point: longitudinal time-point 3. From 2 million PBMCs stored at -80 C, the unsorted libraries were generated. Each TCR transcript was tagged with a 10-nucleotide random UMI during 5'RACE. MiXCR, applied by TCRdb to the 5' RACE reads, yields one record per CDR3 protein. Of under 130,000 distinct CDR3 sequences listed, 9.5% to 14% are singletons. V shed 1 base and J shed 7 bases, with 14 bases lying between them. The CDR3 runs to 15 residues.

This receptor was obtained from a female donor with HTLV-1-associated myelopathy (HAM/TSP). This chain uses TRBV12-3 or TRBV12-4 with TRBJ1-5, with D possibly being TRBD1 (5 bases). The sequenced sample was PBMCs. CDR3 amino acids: CASSLESRVNQPQHF. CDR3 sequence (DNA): TGTGCCAGCAGTTTAGAATCCAGGGTAAACCAGCCCCAGCATTTT.